Each of the 22 T cell receptor beta chains below was sequenced from the same sample in a study of cytomegalovirus exposure and HLA in healthy donors. It was with 60 Vbeta and 13 Jbeta primers that the PCR ran. TCRdb's copy holds only in-frame clones and misses some; the assay was immunoSEQ multiplex PCR. The sample holds approximately 190,000 clones, approximately 81% seen once. What was sequenced was PBMCs. The receptor set was obtained from a boy aged 5-17 years in good health and CMV-seronegative.

This sequence joins TRBV4-1 and TRBJ2-5, with 10 bases lining up with TRBD1. Germline V gene sequence: CDR1 MGHRA, CDR2 YSYEKL. J was trimmed by 5 bases and V by 3 bases; bases with no gene match: 9. CDR3 size: 16 residues. The DNA for the CDR3 is TGCGCCAGCAGCCACTTCCGGGACAGGGGTAGGGAGACCCAGTACTTC. As protein: CASSHFRDRGRETQYF.

The sample holds a few counts of this clone. This rearrangement joins TRBV30 to TRBJ1-1; D remains ambiguous. From germline, CDR1 is GTSNPN and CDR2 SVGIG (reference sequence). V was pared by 2 bases and J by 9 bases, with 10 bases between. The CDR3 has 11 residues. The chain's CDR3 is CAWSTTIKAFF. CDR3 nucleotide sequence: TGTGCCTGGAGTACAACCATAAAAGCTTTCTTT.

The chain couples TRBV28 to TRBJ1-2; D gene uncertain. V gave up 2 bases and J gave up 7 bases, with 11 bases separating them. The CDR3 totals 13 residues. Per germline, CDR1 MDHEN and CDR2 SYDVKM. The DNA for the CDR3 is TGTGCCAGCAGTTTAGATCATAGTTTTGGCTACACCTTC. Protein sequence: CASSLDHSFGYTF.

This chain links TRBV29-1 with TRBJ1-1; perhaps TRBD1 as D (6 bases). Trimming cost V 4 bases and J 1 base, with 16 bases left between them. This CDR3 is built from 15 residues. Germline V gene data show CDR1 as SQVTM and CDR2 as ANQGSEA. The chain's CDR3 is CSVARRQEPNTEAFF. DNA of the CDR3: TGCAGCGTTGCCAGGCGACAGGAGCCGAACACTGAAGCTTTCTTT.

The rearrangement links TRBV5-6 to TRBJ1-1; the D is unclear. Germline V CDR1 and CDR2: SGHDT, YYEEEE. V lost 5 bases to trimming and J lost 3 bases, with 17 bases between them. This CDR3 region has 15 residues. The CDR3 nucleotides read TGTGCCAGCAGTCTATCAATTATGGTGGACACTGAAGCTTTCTTT. It encodes CASSLSIMVDTEAFF.

The chain has TRBV11-3 and TRBJ2-2; 9 positions agree with TRBD1. Per the germline V gene, CDR1 is SGHNT and CDR2 is YENEEA. The CDR3 runs 15 residues. V shed 5 bases, J shed 6 bases, and the junction held 7 bases outside the gene matches. DNA for the CDR3: TGTGCCAGCAGCCCCGGGACAGGGTTACCCGGGGAGCTGTTTTTT. The encoded protein is CASSPGTGLPGELFF.

V gene TRBV11-2 combines with J gene TRBJ1-5; the D is unclear. The CDR3 runs 14 residues. Germline CDR1 and CDR2: SGHAT and FQNNGV. V lost 4 bases and J 5 bases, leaving 12 bases between the germline ends. The CDR3, as DNA: TGTGCCAGCAGCTCCCAACCGGGGTATCAGCCCCAGCATTTT. This sequence encodes CASSSQPGYQPQHF. Full variable domain (missing parts from reference TRBV11-2 and TRBJ1-5): EAGVAQSPRYKIIEKRQSVAFWCNPISGHATLYWYQQILGQGPKLLIQFQNNGVVDDSQLPKDRFSAERLKGVDSTLKIQPAKLEDSAVYLCASSSQPGYQPQHFGDGTRLSIL.

This rearrangement joins TRBV7-9 to TRBJ1-4; D is unresolved. V shed 2 bases and J shed 8 bases, with 9 bases lying between them. This CDR3 has 13 residues. In germline, CDR1 is SEHNR, CDR2 FQNEAQ (reference sequence). The CDR3 DNA reads TGTGCCAGCAGCTTATTAGTCGGGGAAAAACTGTTTTTT. Translation: CASSLLVGEKLFF.

The rearrangement uses TRBV28 and TRBJ1-5, with 7 nucleotides matching TRBD1. The CDR3 totals 15 residues. Trimming removed 5 bases from V and 3 bases from J; junction bases left unmatched: 7. The germline V gene has CDR1 MDHEN and CDR2 SYDVKM. The CDR3 region is CASSTTTGYNQPQHF. The CDR3 region has the DNA TGTGCCAGCAGTACCACGACAGGGTACAATCAGCCCCAGCATTTT.

This chain links TRBV30 with TRBJ2-1; 13 bases line up with TRBD2. V dropped 5 bases and J dropped 4; count of bases not matched to a gene: 5. This CDR3 is built from 15 residues. Germline V gene data show CDR1 as GTSNPN and CDR2 as SVGIG (reference sequence). The CDR3: CAWRTSGGAYNEQFF. The CDR3 DNA is TGTGCCTGGCGGACTAGCGGGGGTGCTTACAATGAGCAGTTCTTC. Using reference TRBV30 and TRBJ2-1 for the parts outside the CDR3, the full variable domain is SQTIHQWPATLVQPVGSPLSLECTVEGTSNPNLYWYRQAAGRGLQLLFYSVGIGQISSEVPQNLSASRPQDRQFILSSKKLLLSDSGFYLCAWRTSGGAYNEQFFGPGTRLTVL.

This sequence joins TRBV5-1 and TRBJ1-6; D possibly corresponds to TRBD1 (6 bases). The CDR3 spans 15 residues. Germline CDR1 reads SGHRS; CDR2 reads YFSETQ. Between the trimmed V and J ends, which lost 0 bases and 9 bases, there was a span of 13 bases. In DNA, the CDR3 is TGCGCCAGCAGCTTGGGCGAGGGGGTGGGTTCACCCCTCCACTTT. Translated, it gives CASSLGEGVGSPLHF.

The V call is TRBV5-4, the J call TRBJ2-3; perhaps TRBD1 as D (5 bases). The V gene lost 4 bases and the J gene lost 0 bases, with 15 bases spanning the gap. Germline loops: CDR1 SGHNT, CDR2 YYREEE (reference sequence). CDR3 length: 16 amino acids. CDR3 residues: CASSPDRVTSTDTQYF. DNA for the CDR3: TGTGCCAGCAGCCCCGACAGAGTAACTAGCACAGATACGCAGTATTTT.

This chain connects TRBV7-8 to TRBJ2-1; no definite D call. Deletions cut 3 bases from V and 9 bases from J, with 18 bases between. Germline V gives CDR1 SGHVS, CDR2 FQNEAQ. The CDR3 is 15 residues long. The CDR3 loop is CASSFSTVKESEQFF. CDR3 DNA sequence: TGTGCCAGCAGCTTTTCCACGGTTAAGGAGAGTGAGCAGTTCTTC.

This chain connects TRBV7-2 to TRBJ2-7, with D unclear. The V gene lost 2 bases and the J gene lost 0 bases, with 11 bases spanning the gap. CDR3 length: 15 amino acids. Germline V lookup: CDR1 SGHTA, CDR2 FQGNSA. CDR3 in DNA: TGTGCCAGCAGCTTACAGGTGTTGAGCTCCTACGAGCAGTACTTC. Its protein is CASSLQVLSSYEQYF.

This clone was observed a few times. The rearrangement joins TRBV7-9 to TRBJ2-2; 14 positions match TRBD2. This CDR3 comprises 18 residues. In germline, CDR1 is SEHNR, CDR2 FQNEAQ (reference sequence). J gave up 1 base and V 6 bases, and 7 bases lay outside the gene matches. CDR3 sequence: CASSHGTSGGQNTGELFF. CDR3 bases: TGTGCCAGCAGTCACGGGACTAGCGGGGGCCAGAACACCGGGGAGCTGTTTTTT.

The chain is built from TRBV6-1 and TRBJ1-1, with 8 bases fitting TRBD1. V was pared by 6 bases and J by 10 bases, with 10 bases of the junction left unmatched. CDR1 MNHNS and CDR2 SASEGT come from the germline V gene. The CDR3 has 13 amino acids. The CDR3 DNA reads TGTGCCAGCAGGAGGGACAGGCTCGACGGAGCTTTCTTT. Translating it yields CASRRDRLDGAFF.

V and J are TRBV5-6 and TRBJ1-2; 8 positions agree with TRBD1. This CDR3 has 15 residues. Looked up from germline, CDR1 is SGHDT and CDR2 is YYEEEE. Trimming took 4 bases from V and 5 from J; bases not matched to a gene: 10. The CDR3 bases are TGTGCCAGCAGCCCGTCGACAGGGGAGGGGTATGGCTACACCTTC. Translating it yields CASSPSTGEGYGYTF. The variable domain in full, with the rest retrieved from reference TRBV5-6 and TRBJ1-2, is DAGVTQSPTHLIKTRGQQVTLRCSPKSGHDTVSWYQQALGQGPQFIFQYYEEEERQRGNFPDRFSGHQFPNYSSELNVNALLLGDSALYLCASSPSTGEGYGYTFGSGTRLTVV.

The V call is TRBV9, the J call TRBJ2-3, with 8 bases identical to TRBD2. Germline CDR1 SGDLS, CDR2 YYNGEE. With V trimmed by 7 bases and J by 3 bases, 1 base remained unmatched. The CDR3 runs to 12 residues. In nucleotides, the CDR3 is TGTGCCAGCCGGGGGGGGACAGATACGCAGTATTTT. The encoded protein is CASRGGTDTQYF.

V is TRBV6-1 and J is TRBJ2-7, with 10 bases identical to TRBD2. This CDR3 contains 13 residues. Germline assignment: CDR1 MNHNS and CDR2 SASEGT. V lost 6 bases to trimming and J lost 5 bases; unmatched junction nucleotides: 4. CDR3: CASRTSGYNEQYF. In nucleotides, the CDR3 is TGTGCCAGCAGGACTAGCGGGTACAACGAGCAGTACTTC.

This clone has just one count. The chain carries TRBV11-2 and TRBJ2-7; 7 bases fit TRBD1. The CDR3 is made up of 13 amino acids. Germline values: CDR1 SGHAT, CDR2 FQNNGV. Unmatched junction bases numbered 7, after V lost 5 bases and J lost 6 bases. CDR3 protein: CASSPRQGGEQYF. The CDR3 nucleotides are TGTGCCAGCAGCCCACGACAGGGCGGCGAGCAGTACTTC.

This sequence joins TRBV7-2 and TRBJ2-1; perhaps TRBD2 as D (6 bases). V was trimmed by 5 bases and J by 6 bases, leaving 11 bases between them. The CDR3 contains 13 residues. In germline, CDR1 is SGHTA, CDR2 FQGNSA. The CDR3 sequence: CASSQRVLNEQFF. In DNA form, the CDR3 reads TGTGCCAGCAGCCAGCGGGTTCTCAATGAGCAGTTCTTC.

The V call is TRBV19, the J call TRBJ1-3, with TRBD1 matching 7 bases. CDR1 and CDR2 from the germline V gene are LNHDA and SQIVND (reference sequence). This CDR3 is built from 18 residues. J was trimmed by 4 bases and V by 7 bases; bases with no gene match: 19. The CDR3 spells CASNQFVEQGRPGNTIYF. The CDR3 bases are TGTGCCAGTAACCAATTCGTAGAACAGGGGCGTCCGGGAAACACCATATATTTT.